This record covers a single T cell receptor beta chain. The antigen is unknown. Built from TCR beta cDNA, the libraries had unique molecular identifiers in them. TCRdb recomputed calls from the PCR reads with MiXCR, one row per CDR3 protein. The sample includes approximately 460,000 distinct CDR3 sequences, 40% to 55% seen only once; the top ten take roughly 12%. This sample is drawn from a study of post-analysis software for immune sequencing data. Turning to the study itself: Included among the disease courses, which were recorded for the cohort, were relapsing-remitting, secondary progressive and progressive-relapsing multiple sclerosis.

General study points: TRBV segments more frequent in patients than in controls numbered roughly 5 and included TRBV5-6, TRBV5-1 and TRBV20-1. Normalized Chao1 diversity was significantly lower in multiple sclerosis patients than in controls.

The CDR3 has 16 residues. V shed 2 bases and J 5 bases; nucleotides not matched to a gene: 6. Germline values: CDR1 MNHEY, CDR2 SVGAGI. The chain combines TRBV6-5 with TRBJ2-1; 10 positions match TRBD2. The receptor's source is a girl aged 10-17 years with multiple sclerosis. Sequenced: blood. CDR3 residues: CASSYRGLAGDNEQFF. Written as DNA, the CDR3 is TGTGCCAGCAGTTACCGGGGGCTAGCGGGGGACAATGAGCAGTTCTTC.